The 28 T cell receptor beta chains in this list originate from one sample, sequenced in a study of monozygotic twins with inflammatory bowel disease (dated by TCRdb to between 2019 and 2020). The library was obtained by 5' RACE. The sequencer was an Illumina HiSeq 2500. The reads underwent TCRdb reprocessing, giving one record for each CDR3 protein sequence and no DNA. For this sample, the table gives around 150,000 distinct CDR3 sequences. Over 2.5% of the sample is in the top ten clones. Sequencing used blood. Receptors were obtained from a human donor with ulcerative colitis or Crohn's disease, or a healthy co-twin of an affected twin (not recorded which).

CDR3 in amino acids: CSARPHSDPRRGYTF. J is TRBJ1-2 and V is TRBV20-1. Germline-derived CDR1 and CDR2 are DFQATT and SNEGSKA (reference sequence). The CDR3 covers 15 residues.

J is TRBJ2-3 and V is TRBV18; TCRdb's D gene call, TRBD2, goes unchecked for lack of DNA. The CDR3 sequence is 15 residues long. Germline V gives CDR1 KGHSH, CDR2 LQKENI. CDR3 in amino acids: CASSPASGKTDTQYF.

The chain carries TRBV19 and TRBJ2-7; without DNA, the TCRdb call of TRBD2 cannot be checked. CDR1 and CDR2 from the germline V gene are LNHDA and SQIVND (reference sequence). The CDR3 is 15 residues long. The CDR3: CASSLTSGSPYEQYF.

The chain carries TRBV5-1 and TRBJ2-5. Looked up from germline, CDR1 is SGHRS and CDR2 is YFSETQ. This CDR3 is built from 11 residues. The CDR3 here is CASGIQETQYF. Full variable domain (remainder filled in from reference TRBV5-1 and TRBJ2-5): KAGVTQTPRYLIKTRGQQVTLSCSPISGHRSVSWYQQTPGQGLQFLFEYFSETQRNKGNFPGRFSGRQFSNSRSEMNVSTLELGDSALYLCASGIQETQYFGPGTRLLVL.

The rearrangement links TRBV5-1 to TRBJ2-7. CDR3 length: 14 amino acids. CDR1 SGHRS and CDR2 YFSETQ come from the germline V gene. The CDR3 loop is CASSKGPNDHEQYF.

V and J are TRBV9 and TRBJ2-5; the TRBD2 assignment by TCRdb is unverifiable without DNA. Germline values: CDR1 SGDLS, CDR2 YYNGEE. The CDR3 runs to 16 residues. CDR3 in amino acids: CASSGSASGGQETQYF.

The chain is built from TRBV6-1 and TRBJ2-1; TCRdb gives TRBD2 as the D gene, but with no DNA this cannot be confirmed. This CDR3 is 17 amino acids long. Per germline, CDR1 MNHNS and CDR2 SASEGT. The chain's CDR3 is CASSPPPLAGGWVEQFF.

V usage is TRBV3-1 and J usage is TRBJ2-1; TCRdb outputs TRBD1, but without DNA this stays unchecked. CDR3 length equals 15 residues. Germline V gives CDR1 LGHDT, CDR2 YNNKEL (reference sequence). The CDR3 region is CASSQVAGNYNEQFF.

The J gene is TRBJ2-1, the V gene TRBV5-1; TCRdb returns TRBD2, unconfirmable since there is no DNA. Per germline, CDR1 SGHRS and CDR2 YFSETQ. The CDR3 length is 17 residues. CDR3 residues: CASSWRESSGSDNEQFF.

The rearrangement links TRBV12-3 or TRBV12-4 to TRBJ2-7. The CDR3 is 12 residues long. CDR3 sequence reads: CASSLDNYEQYF.

The V and J genes are TRBV10-3 and TRBJ1-1. This CDR3 is 13 amino acids long. Germline-derived CDR1 and CDR2 are ENHRY and SYGVKD. The CDR3: CAISDKIPSEAFF.

V is TRBV28 and J is TRBJ2-5; with no DNA, the TCRdb D assignment of TRBD1 cannot be verified. In germline, CDR1 is MDHEN, CDR2 SYDVKM. The CDR3 has 16 amino acids. The CDR3 sequence is CASSLFVGGRSETQYF. Complete variable domain (other parts from reference TRBV28 and TRBJ2-5): DVKVTQSSRYLVKRTGEKVFLECVQDMDHENMFWYRQDPGLGLRLIYFSYDVKMKEKGDIPEGYSVSREKKERFSLILESASTNQTSMYLCASSLFVGGRSETQYFGPGTRLLVL.

J is TRBJ1-1 and V is TRBV10-3. The CDR3 sequence is 12 residues long. The germline gives CDR1 ENHRY, CDR2 SYGVKD. CDR3 region: CAIGRLNTEAFF.

This clonotype is identified as medium-sized from frequency. J is TRBJ1-2 and V is TRBV10-2; TCRdb returns TRBD1, unconfirmable since there is no DNA. In germline, CDR1 is WSHSY, CDR2 SAAADI. The CDR3 spans 16 residues. CDR3 protein: CASSPDSGTGFYGYTF.

The chain couples TRBV6-1 to TRBJ2-7; TCRdb's D gene call, TRBD1, goes unchecked for lack of DNA. The CDR3 extends over 15 amino acids. Germline CDR1 MNHNS, CDR2 SASEGT. The CDR3: CASSRGDRDAYEQYF.

The chain employs TRBV15 and TRBJ2-3; without DNA, the TCRdb call of TRBD2 cannot be checked. The CDR3 runs 18 residues. The germline V gene encodes CDR1 LNHNV and CDR2 YYDKDF (reference sequence). CDR3 loop: CATSRDSRTSGSSDTQYF.

V and J are TRBV30 and TRBJ2-2; with no DNA, the TCRdb D assignment of TRBD1 cannot be verified. Germline V gene lookup returns CDR1 GTSNPN and CDR2 SVGIG (reference sequence). The CDR3 loop spans 17 amino acids. The CDR3 sequence: CAWSDRVRDRGSGELFF.

The genes are TRBV29-1 and TRBJ2-7; the D gene TCRdb calls, TRBD2, cannot be checked with no DNA. The germline gives CDR1 SQVTM, CDR2 ANQGSEA. CDR3 length: 16 residues. The CDR3 is CSVVSGRPPRSYEQYF.

V and J are TRBV28 and TRBJ1-1. CDR1 and CDR2 (germline): MDHEN, SYDVKM. This CDR3 has 15 amino acids. CDR3 protein: CASSLKPAGTTEAFF. Full variable domain (outside the CDR3, taken from reference TRBV28 and TRBJ1-1): DVKVTQSSRYLVKRTGEKVFLECVQDMDHENMFWYRQDPGLGLRLIYFSYDVKMKEKGDIPEGYSVSREKKERFSLILESASTNQTSMYLCASSLKPAGTTEAFFGQGTRLTVV.

The chain links TRBV6-5 to TRBJ1-6; TCRdb returns TRBD1, unconfirmable since there is no DNA. Per the germline V gene, CDR1 is MNHEY and CDR2 is SVGAGI. The CDR3 runs to 15 residues. The CDR3 loop reads CASSYSSSANSPLHF.

The rearrangement links TRBV6-1 to TRBJ1-3. The CDR3 runs 16 residues. Germline CDR1 and CDR2: MNHNS and SASEGT. CDR3 sequence reads: CASSLGLTFSGNTIYF.

This chain joins TRBV7-3 and TRBJ2-1; TCRdb's assignment of TRBD2 cannot be checked, as there is no DNA. The CDR3 covers 14 residues. In germline, CDR1 is SGHTA, CDR2 FQGTGA. This CDR3 is CASSLSLSGSEQFF.

This chain links TRBV10-3 with TRBJ2-7; as DNA is missing, the TRBD1 call by TCRdb cannot be tested. The CDR3 contains 16 residues. CDR1 and CDR2 from the germline V gene are ENHRY and SYGVKD. The CDR3 sequence is CAISESRQGRSYEQYF.

J is TRBJ1-1 and V is TRBV5-8. This CDR3 has 12 residues. The germline V gene has CDR1 SGHTS and CDR2 YDEGEE. This CDR3 is CASSFTYTEAFF. Full variable domain (missing parts from reference TRBV5-8 and TRBJ1-1): EAGVTQSPTHLIKTRGQQATLRCSPISGHTSVYWYQQALGLGLQFLLWYDEGEERNRGNFPPRFSGRQFPNYSSELNVNALELEDSALYLCASSFTYTEAFFGQGTRLTVV.

The V and J genes are TRBV11-1 and TRBJ2-4. This CDR3 has 14 amino acids. The V gene's germline CDR1 is SGHAT and CDR2 FQDESV (reference sequence). CDR3 residues: CASSPRIAGNIQYF.

CDR3 region: CASTPGMARSYSPLHF. The chain joins TRBV28 to TRBJ1-6; there is no DNA to check the TCRdb D call of TRBD1. This CDR3 comprises 16 residues. The V gene's germline CDR1 is MDHEN and CDR2 SYDVKM.

The V and J genes are TRBV27 and TRBJ2-5; TCRdb returns TRBD1, unconfirmable since there is no DNA. The length of the CDR3 is 17 residues. Germline lookup yields CDR1 MNHEY and CDR2 SMNVEV (reference sequence). The CDR3 loop is CASSIHPGRVGRETQYF.

The rearrangement uses TRBV29-1 and TRBJ1-1; TCRdb reports TRBD1, a call that lacks DNA to check it against. The CDR3 totals 13 residues. Germline V gene lookup returns CDR1 SQVTM and CDR2 ANQGSEA. This CDR3 is CSAWGQENTEAFF.